This section outlines one T cell receptor beta chain sequence together with its context. The sample belongs to a study of blood T cell repertoires in COVID-19. Study information: Acute and convalescent COVID-19 specimens originated in the United States, Italy and Spain. PBMCs, B-cell-depleted T cells, or T cells were the source of the cDNA or gDNA that made up the material.

How the authors handled the data: Amplification of reference gene primers was used by the study to estimate nucleated cell counts. TCRdb's table, derived via immunoSEQ multiplex PCR, lists solely in-frame clones and lacks some. For V, J and clone size, that table is used; D and trimming come from the DNA. The sample holds under 150,000 clones, roughly 80% seen once. Trimming cost V 2 bases and J 4 bases; bases outside gene matches: 8. The CDR3 runs to 15 residues. Germline CDR1 SGHAT, CDR2 FQNNGV. The clonotype originates from a man aged 45-65 years with acute or convalescent COVID-19. The V call is TRBV11-2, the J call TRBJ2-7; 7 bases match TRBD1. Material for sequencing was peripheral blood. The CDR3 DNA sequence: TGTGCCAGCAGCTTAACAAAGGGACAGCTTTACGAGCAGTACTTC. This encodes CASSLTKGQLYEQYF.